The present entry profiles one T cell receptor (beta chain) with its context. As yet, its antigen is unknown. A single record per CDR3 protein comes from TCRdb applying MiXCR to the RT-PCR reads. Of roughly 780,000 distinct CDR3 sequences listed, under 20% are singletons. This sample stems from a study of response to subunit inactivated influenza vaccine. Study outcomes and limitations: There was a suggestion from the authors that each seasonal influenza vaccination recruits few new T cells.

The receptor comes from a man in his forties or fifties who received an inactivated influenza vaccine. The sequencing here drew on PBMCs from blood, taken approximately 5 days after vaccination.

CDR3 in amino acids: CSAWVRVETEAFF. Written as DNA, the CDR3 is TGCAGCGCCTGGGTACGGGTAGAGACTGAAGCTTTCTTT. This chain joins TRBV29-1 and TRBJ1-1, with unresolved D. There are 13 residues in the CDR3. V dropped 7 bases and J dropped 5 bases, with 17 bases sitting between them. The germline CDR1 and CDR2 sequences are SQVTM and ANQGSEA.